The text below deals with one T cell receptor (beta chain). This entry belongs to a study of blood T cell repertoires in COVID-19. Study as a whole: From the United States, Italy and Spain came samples of acute and convalescent COVID-19. T cells, B-cell-depleted T cells, or PBMCs supplied cDNA or gDNA.

V lost 4 bases and J lost 8, with 17 bases in between. The CDR3 contains 15 residues. Per the germline V gene, CDR1 is SGHTA and CDR2 is FQGNSA. In the source study's methods: Amplified reference gene primers provided the basis for estimating nucleated cell counts. The protocol was immunoSEQ multiplex PCR, while the TCRdb copy is restricted to in-frame clones and leaves out a portion. The V and J calls and clone size come from that table; D and trimming were worked out from the DNA. The table has about 180,000 clones, approximately 87% seen once. This TCR derives from a man between 65 and 85 years old with active or convalescent COVID-19. The rearrangement joins TRBV7-2 to TRBJ1-4, with D maybe TRBD1 (6 bases). The sequencing input was peripheral blood. CDR3 region: CASSSLRGAGEKLFF. The CDR3 region has the DNA TGTGCCAGCAGCTCTCTCCGGGGGGCAGGGGAAAAACTGTTTTTT.